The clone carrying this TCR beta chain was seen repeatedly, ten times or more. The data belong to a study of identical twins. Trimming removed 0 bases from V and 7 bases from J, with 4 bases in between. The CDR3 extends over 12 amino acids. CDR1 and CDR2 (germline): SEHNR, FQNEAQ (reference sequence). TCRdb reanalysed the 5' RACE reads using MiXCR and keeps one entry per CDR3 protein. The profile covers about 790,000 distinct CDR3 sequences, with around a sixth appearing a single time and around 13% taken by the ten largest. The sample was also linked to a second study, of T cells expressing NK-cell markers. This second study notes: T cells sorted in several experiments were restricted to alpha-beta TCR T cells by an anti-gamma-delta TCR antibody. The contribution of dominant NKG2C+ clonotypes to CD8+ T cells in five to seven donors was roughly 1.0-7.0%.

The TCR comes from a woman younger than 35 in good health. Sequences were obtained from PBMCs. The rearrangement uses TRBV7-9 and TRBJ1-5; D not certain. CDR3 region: CASSLAGQPQHF. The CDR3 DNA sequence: TGTGCCAGCAGCTTAGCAGGCCAGCCCCAGCATTTT.